This section outlines one TCR beta chain sequence together with its context. This specimen belongs to a study of blood T cell repertoires in COVID-19. Study overall: The United States, Italy and Spain were the sources of the acute and convalescent COVID-19 samples. PBMCs, B-cell-depleted T cells, or T cells were the source of the cDNA or gDNA that made up the material.

V was pared by 8 bases and J by 2 bases, with 15 bases between. Germline assignment: CDR1 MDHEN and CDR2 SYDVKM. This CDR3 contains 14 residues. Per the original data handling: Nucleated cell number was recorded as an estimate derived from reference gene primer amplification. Sequencing used immunoSEQ multiplex PCR; TCRdb keeps in-frame clones, though not all of them. The D gene and trimming were derived from the DNA, and the V and J assignments and clone size from that table. The sample includes about 120,000 clones, approximately 92% of them seen just once. The origin of this receptor is a man aged 65 to 79 with active or convalescent COVID-19. The chain couples TRBV28 to TRBJ1-2; possible D gene TRBD1, 6 bases. The sequencing sample was made of peripheral blood. The CDR3 DNA reads TGTGCCAGCGGGGGCCGGATTGAAAACTATGGCTACACCTTC. This gives the protein CASGGRIENYGYTF.